Listed here are 8 T cell receptor beta chains from one sample, sequenced in a study of blood T cell repertoires in COVID-19. TCRdb's table, derived via immunoSEQ multiplex PCR, lists solely in-frame clones and lacks some. The data show around 250,000 clones, 86% seen once. The sequenced sample consisted of peripheral blood. These receptors came from a man aged 55 to 70 with acute or convalescent COVID-19.

V is TRBV6-2 or TRBV6-3 and J is TRBJ1-1, with 8 bases matching TRBD1. The germline V gene has CDR1 MNHEY and CDR2 SVGEGT. The CDR3 extends over 13 amino acids. The V and J ends lost 2 bases and 8 bases, in that order; junction bases with no gene match: 4. The CDR3 is CASSYPGTGEAFF. Written as DNA, the CDR3 is TGTGCCAGCAGTTACCCCGGGACAGGAGAAGCTTTCTTT.

In its sample, this clone was seen once. This chain joins TRBV28 and TRBJ2-3; 13 positions agree with TRBD2. The germline CDR1 and CDR2 sequences are MDHEN and SYDVKM. CDR3 length: 19 residues. V gave up 8 bases and J gave up 1 base; unmatched junction bases: 15. The CDR3 reads CASGPRGLAGALGTDTQYF. The DNA for the CDR3 is TGTGCCAGCGGCCCTAGAGGACTAGCGGGAGCTTTAGGCACAGATACGCAGTATTTT.

The chain recombines TRBV27 with TRBJ1-2; 7 bases agree with TRBD1. The ends lost 6 bases at V and 8 bases at J; junction bases unmatched: 9. The CDR3 spans 13 residues. The germline V gene has CDR1 MNHEY and CDR2 SMNVEV (reference sequence). The CDR3 spells CASSRTGVSGYTF. CDR3 in DNA: TGTGCCAGCAGCCGTACAGGGGTAAGCGGCTACACCTTC.

This clone was detected only once. The chain joins TRBV11-3 to TRBJ1-4; the D gene is possibly TRBD1 (6 bases). V was trimmed by 5 bases and J by 8 bases, leaving 18 bases between them. Germline assignment: CDR1 SGHNT and CDR2 YENEEA. This CDR3 is built from 15 residues. CDR3 sequence reads: CASSQAGGHGEKLFF. As DNA, the CDR3 is TGTGCCAGCAGCCAGGCGGGGGGACACGGAGAAAAACTGTTTTTT. The variable domain in full, completed from reference TRBV11-3 and TRBJ1-4, reads EAGVVQSPRYKIIEKKQPVAFWCNPISGHNTLYWYLQNLGQGPELLIRYENEEAVDDSQLPKDRFSAERLKGVDSTLKIQPAELGDSAVYLCASSQAGGHGEKLFFGSGTQLSVL.

The CDR3 sequence: CASSPPGVGMGETQYF. The CDR3 nucleotides read TGTGCCAGCTCACCTCCCGGGGTAGGGATGGGAGAGACCCAGTACTTC. The genes are TRBV18 and TRBJ2-5; TRBD2 might be the D (5 bases). CDR1 and CDR2 from the germline V gene are KGHSH and LQKENI. Trimming left V 3 bases short and J 4 bases short, with 18 bases between. The CDR3 has 16 amino acids.

In DNA form, the CDR3 reads TGTGCCAGCAGCCCAGAGACAGGGGGCCACGAGCAGTACTTC. This codes for CASSPETGGHEQYF. V and J are TRBV5-4 and TRBJ2-7, with 10 bases lining up with TRBD1. Germline-derived CDR1 and CDR2 are SGHNT and YYREEE (reference sequence). Trimming took 4 bases from V and 5 from J; bases not matched to a gene: 6. The CDR3 totals 14 residues. The full variable domain, rest sourced from reference TRBV5-4 and TRBJ2-7, is ETGVTQSPTHLIKTRGQQVTLRCSSQSGHNTVSWYQQALGQGPQFIFQYYREEENGRGNFPPRFSGLQFPNYSSELNVNALELDDSALYLCASSPETGGHEQYFGPGTRLTVT.

The chain joins TRBV29-1 to TRBJ2-2; 8 bases are a match to TRBD2. The CDR3 has 15 amino acids. The germline V gene has CDR1 SQVTM and CDR2 ANQGSEA. J lost 4 bases, V lost 5 bases, and 9 bases had no gene match. The CDR3 spells CSVSMTSAATGELFF. CDR3 DNA sequence: TGCAGCGTTTCCATGACTAGCGCGGCCACCGGGGAGCTGTTTTTT.

This rearrangement joins TRBV28 to TRBJ1-1; D is uncertain. CDR1 is MDHEN, CDR2 SYDVKM, per germline. Deletions cut 3 bases from V and 5 bases from J, with 10 bases between. CDR3 size: 13 residues. Written as DNA, the CDR3 is TGTGCCAGCAGTTTGTTCTCGGGAACTGAAGCTTTCTTT. It specifies CASSLFSGTEAFF.